This T cell receptor (beta chain) was retrieved from a study of STAT5B mutations in CD4+ large granular lymphocyte leukemia. The method was immunoSEQ multiplex PCR; TCRdb's version includes in-frame clones alone and lacks a portion of them. This table has 950 to 1,500 clones, 60% to 80% appearing once. Turning to this clone: Its antigen is still unknown.

Whole-study results and caveats: Top patient clones used TRBV06 genes more often: 8/27 versus 2/35 in controls.

Germline loops: CDR1 MNHEY, CDR2 SVGAGI. The CDR3 sequence is 15 residues long. V was pared by 10 bases and J by 0 bases, with 16 bases between. The sample consisted of PBMCs. The source of this sequence is a man between 65 and 80 years old with CD4+ T-cell large granular lymphocyte leukemia. This rearrangement joins TRBV6-5 to TRBJ1-5, with a weak D call TRBD1 (5 bases). This CDR3 is CATKRGFDSNQPQHF. In DNA form, the CDR3 reads TGTGCCACCAAGAGGGGTTTCGATAGCAATCAGCCCCAGCATTTT.